This record covers a single T cell receptor (beta chain). Which antigen it targets is not known. Base qualities are missing; no much larger clone stands one base away. This specimen comes from a study of follicular helper T cells after annual influenza vaccination (dated by TCRdb to about 2017). Looking at the study overall: After each seasonal influenza vaccination, blood was collected on days 0, 7 and 28. To study recall of cTfh clones, some subjects were followed through successive annual vaccinations in the 2013-2014, 2014-2015 and 2015-2016 seasons. Multi-year samples were available for six subjects, with four spanning two vaccination seasons and two spanning three seasons. Samples from 2013-2014 were cryopreserved, whereas samples from 2015 were processed immediately after collection. One week after vaccination, a second recruited cohort of 12 to 13 subjects (Table S1) displayed a similar ICOS+CD38+ cTfh response.

From cysteine to phenylalanine, the CDR3 is 16 amino acids long. Of the read, only the CDR3 DNA is kept; its 48 bases are in frame from base 1. The germline V gene (reference sequence) supplies CDR1 LNHDA and CDR2 SQIVND. Trimming leaves V shorter by 5 bases and J shorter by 1 base, with the junction holding 11 bases beyond the gene matches. Summary of the overall study and its limitations: Day 7 ICOS+CD38+ clones were most often found later in ICOS-CD38- cTfh, suggesting that subset may serve as a memory reservoir. A recurrent oligoclonal ICOS+CD38+ cTfh response containing tetramer and AIM influenza-specific clonotypes was recalled by successive annual vaccinations. ICOS+CD38+ cTfh clonality correlated with the frequency of that population, and its change correlated with the change in circulating plasmablast frequency. In evaluating whether influenza clones were enriched, the possibility that the far larger non-cTfh compartments were undersampled could not be ruled out. Rare clonotypes could not be sampled because productive TCRB sequences were recovered from only roughly 8.5-22% of the analyzed cells.

Seasonal inactivated influenza vaccine (Fluvarix) was administered to adults, and sorted blood CD4 subsets were tracked by TCRB sequencing before and after vaccination. To be eligible, subjects had to live in the community and must not have received influenza vaccine in the previous 6 months. Reasons for exclusion included contraindications to influenza vaccine, substance abuse, HIV/AIDS, active malignancy, immunomodulatory medication, and active illness such as respiratory infection. At each time point, somewhere between roughly 40 and 110 mL of blood was taken. Ficoll-Paque PLUS or SepMate separation was used to isolate PBMC. As a comparison non-Tfh subset, CXCR5- memory CD4 T cells were sorted. Cell subsets were sorted from PBMC on a BD FACS Aria before DNA extraction. Library preparation employed the immunoSEQ multiplex PCR assay. Adaptive Biotechnologies carried out TCRB amplification, library preparation, sequencing and preliminary bioinformatics at Survey level resolution. In the paper's pipeline: Clonality was calculated in R as 1 minus normalized Shannon entropy, and the Gini index was calculated with the R package ineq. Overlap score was defined as the summed counts of shared sequences divided by the total counts of all sequences in both compared samples. Shared-clonotype significance used Fisher's exact test assuming a theoretical repertoire of 10^7 TCRB sequences. The table was pulled from immuneACCESS by TCRdb, which kept in-frame rearrangements only. Such tables lose some clones; where checked, under half of the loss comes from unresolved V genes, and the rest has no known cause. V and J calls and clone size are copied from that table; D and trimming were computed from the DNA. For this sample there are 9,000 to 13,000 clones; approximately 80% appear just once. Approximately 1% of the sample comes from the top ten.

The V and J segments used are TRBV19 and TRBJ2-7; a stretch of 7 junction bases matches TRBD1. Specimen: CXCR5- memory CD4+ T cells sorted from blood, collected 6 weeks after influenza vaccination. What the cell subset or site label conveys for this sample: CXCR5- memory CD4 T cells. This TCR derives from an adult who received the influenza vaccine. The base sequence is TGTGCCAGTAGTTTCCACCCCGGGACAGCTTCCTACGAGCAGTACTTC. This sequence encodes CASSFHPGTASYEQYF. The reference TRBV19 and TRBJ2-7 proteins fill in what lies around the CDR3, so the full variable domain reads DGGITQSPKYLFRKEGQNVTLSCEQNLNHDAMYWYRQDPGQGLRLIYYSQIVNDFQKGDIAEGYSVSREKKESFPLTVTSAQKNPTAFYLCASSFHPGTASYEQYFGPGTRLTVT.